The TCR beta chain under discussion was sequenced for a study of monozygotic twins with inflammatory bowel disease. Concerning this clonotype itself: As yet, its antigen is unknown.

Points from the study as a whole: Discrimination among different T cell subtypes was not achievable. Healthy twins shared more clonotypes with others than IBD patients, most markedly active ones.

Eight separate reactions for every sample produced the cDNA. With the 5' RACE reads reprocessed, TCRdb shows one record per CDR3 protein and no DNA. This repertoire includes 310,000 or so distinct CDR3 sequences. For every donor, one blood sample of 2 to 2.5 ml was drawn. The germline gives CDR1 SGHTA, CDR2 FQGNSA. This CDR3 contains 14 residues. This clonotype originated in a human donor with ulcerative colitis or Crohn's disease, or a healthy co-twin of an affected twin (not recorded which). The sequencing input was blood. The chain links TRBV7-2 to TRBJ2-6; TCRdb reports TRBD2, a call that lacks DNA to check it against. CDR3: CASRRVQGANVLTF.